The source of this TCR beta chain is a study of blood T cell repertoires in COVID-19. Study in general: Collection of acute and convalescent COVID-19 samples took place in the United States, Italy and Spain. Sample material is recorded as cDNA or gDNA derived from T cells, B-cell-depleted T cells, or PBMCs.

The authors' processing: Using reference gene primer amplification, nucleated cell counts were estimated. The method was immunoSEQ multiplex PCR; TCRdb's version includes in-frame clones alone and lacks a portion of them. V, J and clone size are those of that table, while D and trimming were read from the DNA. The sample shows approximately 69,000 clones, roughly 80% of them seen only once. The CDR3 loop spans 18 amino acids. Trimming at V came to 5 bases and at J to 0 bases, leaving 14 bases not matched to a gene. The germline V gene has CDR1 SGHDT and CDR2 YYEEEE. This chain connects TRBV5-6 to TRBJ1-5; TRBD1 agrees at 7 bases. The sequenced sample consisted of peripheral blood. The receptor was derived from a woman in her 70s with acute or convalescent COVID-19. CDR3 residues: CASSSQTGSRDSNQPQHF. As DNA, the CDR3 is TGTGCCAGCAGTTCCCAGACAGGGAGCAGAGATAGCAATCAGCCCCAGCATTTT.